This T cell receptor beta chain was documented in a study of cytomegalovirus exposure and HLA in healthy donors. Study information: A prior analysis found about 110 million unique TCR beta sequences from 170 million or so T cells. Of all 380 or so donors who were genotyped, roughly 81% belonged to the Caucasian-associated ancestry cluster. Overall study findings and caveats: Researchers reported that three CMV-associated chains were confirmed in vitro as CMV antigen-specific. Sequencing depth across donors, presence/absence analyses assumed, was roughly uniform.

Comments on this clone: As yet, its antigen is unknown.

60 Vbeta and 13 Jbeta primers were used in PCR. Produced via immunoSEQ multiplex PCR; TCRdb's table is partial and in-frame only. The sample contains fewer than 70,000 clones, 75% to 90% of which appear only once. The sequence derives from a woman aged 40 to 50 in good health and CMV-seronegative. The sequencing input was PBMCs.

CDR3 in DNA: TGTGCCAGCCACAGGGGTGGGTACGAGCAGTACTTC. Translated: CASHRGGYEQYF. The chain couples TRBV28 to TRBJ2-7; 7 bases agree with TRBD1. The CDR3 is 12 residues long. Germline assignment: CDR1 MDHEN and CDR2 SYDVKM. J lost 4 bases, V lost 8 bases, and 5 bases had no gene match.